Presented here are 2 T cell receptor beta chains from one specimen sequenced in a study of blood T cell repertoires in COVID-19. Repertoires were generated with immunoSEQ multiplex PCR, while TCRdb's copy carries only in-frame clones and drops some. The sample lists around 480,000 clones; around 87% were seen once. The sequenced sample consisted of PBMCs or T cells enriched from blood (not recorded which). Every receptor here comes from a woman aged 18-35 years who had recovered from COVID-19.

There are a few counts of this clone. The chain carries TRBV28 and TRBJ1-2; perhaps TRBD1 as D (6 bases). V was cut by 2 bases and J by 5 bases, with 12 bases left in between. CDR3 length: 14 amino acids. CDR1 MDHEN and CDR2 SYDVKM come from the germline V gene. CDR3 DNA: TGTGCCAGCAGTTTAGGGGGGGCGGTGTATGGCTACACCTTC. It codes for CASSLGGAVYGYTF.

The chain links TRBV5-1 to TRBJ1-2; TRBD1 matches 7 bases. CDR1 SGHRS and CDR2 YFSETQ come from the germline V gene. V dropped 4 bases and J dropped 8; count of bases not matched to a gene: 14. The CDR3 is 15 residues long. This CDR3 reads CASSTEVDRLGGYTF. As DNA, the CDR3 is TGCGCCAGCAGCACGGAAGTGGACAGGTTGGGGGGCTACACCTTC.